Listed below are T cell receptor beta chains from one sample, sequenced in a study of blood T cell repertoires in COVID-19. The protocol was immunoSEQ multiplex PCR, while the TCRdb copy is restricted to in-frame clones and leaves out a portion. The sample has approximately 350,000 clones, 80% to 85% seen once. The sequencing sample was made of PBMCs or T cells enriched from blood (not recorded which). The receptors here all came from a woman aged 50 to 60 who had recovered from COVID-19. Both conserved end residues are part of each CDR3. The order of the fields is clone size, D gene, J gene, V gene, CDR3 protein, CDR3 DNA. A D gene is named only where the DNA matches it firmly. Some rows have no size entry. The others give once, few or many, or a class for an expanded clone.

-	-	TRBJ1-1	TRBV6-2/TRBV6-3	CASSYPPEAFF	TGTGCCAGCAGTTACCCTCCTGAAGCTTTCTTT
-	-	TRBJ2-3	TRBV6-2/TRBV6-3	CASSPRRLAAHTQYF	TGTGCCAGCAGTCCCCGACGACTCGCCGCTCATACGCAGTATTTT
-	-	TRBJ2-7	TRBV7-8	CASSLGPRQDNYEQYF	TGTGCCAGCAGCTTAGGCCCGAGACAGGATAACTACGAGCAGTACTTC
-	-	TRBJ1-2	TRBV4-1	CASSPGHNYTF	TGCGCCAGCAGCCCGGGACACAACTACACCTTC
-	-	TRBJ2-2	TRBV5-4	CASSLDSTGELFF	TGTGCCAGCAGCTTGGATAGCACCGGGGAGCTGTTTTTT
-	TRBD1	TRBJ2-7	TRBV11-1	CASSQGTGREQYF	TGTGCCAGCAGCCAAGGGACAGGCAGGGAGCAGTACTTC
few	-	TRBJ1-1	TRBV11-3	CASSSYDSPTEAFF	TGTGCCAGCAGCTCCTATGACAGTCCCACTGAAGCTTTCTTT
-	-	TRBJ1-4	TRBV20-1	CSASPRQLNEKLFF	TGCAGTGCTAGTCCGAGACAGCTTAATGAAAAACTGTTTTTT
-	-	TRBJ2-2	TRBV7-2	CASSLAGLVNTGELFF	TGTGCCAGCAGCTTAGCGGGACTGGTGAACACCGGGGAGCTGTTTTTT
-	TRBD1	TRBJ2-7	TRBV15	CATSRDRGYEQYF	TGTGCCACCAGCAGGGACAGGGGCTACGAGCAGTACTTC
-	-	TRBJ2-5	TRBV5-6	CASSLSLGLETQYF	TGTGCCAGCAGCTTGTCCCTAGGATTAGAGACCCAGTACTTC
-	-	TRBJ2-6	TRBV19	CASSPPRAGANVLTF	TGTGCCAGTAGCCCCCCCAGGGCTGGGGCCAACGTCCTGACTTTC
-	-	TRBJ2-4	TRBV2	CASQRTQAQNIQYF	TGTGCCAGCCAGAGAACCCAGGCTCAAAACATTCAGTACTTC
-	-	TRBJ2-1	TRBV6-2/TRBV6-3	CASSLQNEQFF	TGTGCCAGCAGTCTCCAGAATGAGCAGTTCTTC
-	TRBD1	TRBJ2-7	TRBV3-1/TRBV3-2	CASSQSTRRYRGIYEQYF	TGTGCCAGCAGCCAATCTACAAGAAGGTACAGGGGGATCTACGAGCAGTACTTC
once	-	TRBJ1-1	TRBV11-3	CASSLTLIGTEAFF	TGTGCCAGCAGCTTAACTCTAATCGGCACTGAAGCTTTCTTT
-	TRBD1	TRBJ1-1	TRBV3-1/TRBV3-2	CASSQTTQGRSGTEAFF	TGTGCCAGCAGCCAAACAACACAGGGGAGGAGTGGCACTGAAGCTTTCTTT
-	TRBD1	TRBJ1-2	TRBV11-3	CASSSYSRDRDYGYTF	TGTGCCAGCAGCTCGTACAGTCGGGACAGGGACTATGGCTACACCTTC
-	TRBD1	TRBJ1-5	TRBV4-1	CASSQETGGGQPQHF	TGCGCCAGCAGCCAAGAAACAGGGGGCGGTCAGCCCCAGCATTTT
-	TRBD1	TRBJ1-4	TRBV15	CATRSRTGGDEKLFF	TGTGCCACCAGGAGTAGGACAGGGGGCGATGAAAAACTGTTTTTT
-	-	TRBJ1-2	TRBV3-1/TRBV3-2	CASSQDGFVAGYTF	TGTGCCAGCAGCCAAGATGGGTTTGTAGCTGGCTACACCTTC
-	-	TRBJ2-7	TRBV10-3	CAISESGRGSYEQYF	TGTGCCATCAGTGAGTCGGGCAGGGGATCCTACGAGCAGTACTTC
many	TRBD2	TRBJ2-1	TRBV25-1	CASSLIAGVNEQFF	TGTGCCAGCAGCCTAATAGCGGGAGTCAATGAGCAGTTCTTC
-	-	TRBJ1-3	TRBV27	CASGAKGLADTIYF	TGTGCCAGCGGCGCGAAGGGGTTAGCGGACACCATATATTTT
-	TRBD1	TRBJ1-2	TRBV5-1	CASSWTGGNGYTF	TGCGCCAGCAGCTGGACAGGGGGGAATGGCTACACCTTC
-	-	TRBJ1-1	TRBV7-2	CASSAGVNTEAFF	TGTGCCAGCAGCGCAGGGGTAAACACTGAAGCTTTCTTT
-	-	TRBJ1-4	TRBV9	CASSVTTIGEKLFF	TGTGCCAGCAGCGTAACGACAATAGGTGAAAAACTGTTTTTT
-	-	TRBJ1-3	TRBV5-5	CASSLQSRGGNTIYF	TGTGCCAGCAGCTTACAATCCAGGGGTGGAAACACCATATATTTT
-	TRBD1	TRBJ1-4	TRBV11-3	CASSLRQGDRNEKLFF	TGTGCCAGCAGCTTACGGCAGGGGGACCGTAATGAAAAACTGTTTTTT
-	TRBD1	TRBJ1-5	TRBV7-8	CASSPVAGDRSNQPQHF	TGTGCCAGCAGCCCCGTAGCTGGGGACAGGAGCAATCAGCCCCAGCATTTT
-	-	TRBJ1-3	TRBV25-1	CASNSVTTGNTIYF	TGTGCCAGCAACAGTGTTACGACGGGAAACACCATATATTTT
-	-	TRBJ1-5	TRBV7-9	CASSLGGQGSGQPQHF	TGTGCCAGCAGCTTAGGTGGGCAGGGGTCTGGTCAGCCCCAGCATTTT
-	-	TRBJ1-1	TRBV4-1	CASSTHPRDTKNTEAFF	TGCGCCAGCAGCACCCACCCTCGGGACACTAAGAACACTGAAGCTTTCTTT
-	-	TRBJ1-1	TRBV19	CASISDPGEDTEAFF	TGTGCCAGTATTTCCGACCCCGGGGAAGACACTGAAGCTTTCTTT
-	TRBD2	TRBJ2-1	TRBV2	CASRGSGLAAYNEQFF	TGTGCCAGCAGAGGGTCGGGACTAGCGGCCTACAATGAGCAGTTCTTC
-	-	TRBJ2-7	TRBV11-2	CASSLGTGSYEQYF	TGTGCCAGCAGCTTAGGTACAGGGTCCTACGAGCAGTACTTC
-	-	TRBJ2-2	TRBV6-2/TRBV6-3	CASSHEGVRELFF	TGTGCCAGCAGTCATGAAGGGGTTCGGGAGCTGTTTTTT
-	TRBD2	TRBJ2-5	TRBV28	CASSLGLAGGPQETQYF	TGTGCCAGCAGTTTGGGACTAGCGGGGGGCCCCCAAGAGACCCAGTACTTC
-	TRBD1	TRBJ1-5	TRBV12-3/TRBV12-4	CASRTGEYQPQHF	TGTGCCAGCAGGACAGGGGAGTATCAGCCCCAGCATTTT
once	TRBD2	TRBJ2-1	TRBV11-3	CASNPNGGRQFF	TGTGCCAGCAACCCCAACGGGGGGAGGCAGTTCTTC
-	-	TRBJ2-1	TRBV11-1	CASSLATYGGKQFF	TGTGCCAGCAGCTTGGCCACTTATGGGGGCAAGCAGTTCTTC
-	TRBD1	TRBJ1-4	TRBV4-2	CASSQSPGQGREKLFF	TGTGCCAGCAGCCAATCTCCGGGACAGGGTCGTGAAAAACTGTTTTTT